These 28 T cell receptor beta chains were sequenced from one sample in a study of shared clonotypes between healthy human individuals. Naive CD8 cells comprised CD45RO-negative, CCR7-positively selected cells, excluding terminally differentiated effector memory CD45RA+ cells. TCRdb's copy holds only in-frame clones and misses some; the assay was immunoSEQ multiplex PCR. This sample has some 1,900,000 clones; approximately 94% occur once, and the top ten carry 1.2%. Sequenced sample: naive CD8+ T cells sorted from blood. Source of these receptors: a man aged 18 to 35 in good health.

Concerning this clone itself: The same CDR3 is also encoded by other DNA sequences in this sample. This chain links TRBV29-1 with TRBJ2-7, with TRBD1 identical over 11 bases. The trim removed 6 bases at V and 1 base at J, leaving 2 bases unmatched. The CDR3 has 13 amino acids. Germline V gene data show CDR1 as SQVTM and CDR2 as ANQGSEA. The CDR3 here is CSVGTGGSYEQYF. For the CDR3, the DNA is TGCAGCGTAGGGACAGGGGGTTCCTACGAGCAGTACTTC.

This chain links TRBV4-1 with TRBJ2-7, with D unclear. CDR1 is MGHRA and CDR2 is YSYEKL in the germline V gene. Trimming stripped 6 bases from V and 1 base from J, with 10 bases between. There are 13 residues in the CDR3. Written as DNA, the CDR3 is TGCGCCAGCAGTCCACAGAAATCCTACGAGCAGTACTTC. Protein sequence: CASSPQKSYEQYF.

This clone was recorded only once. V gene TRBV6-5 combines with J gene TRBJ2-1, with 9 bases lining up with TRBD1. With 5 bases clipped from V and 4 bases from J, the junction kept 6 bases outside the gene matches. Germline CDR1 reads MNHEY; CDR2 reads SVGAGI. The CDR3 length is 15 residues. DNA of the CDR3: TGTGCCAGCAGTCCCGGGACAGGGATATACAATGAGCAGTTCTTC. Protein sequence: CASSPGTGIYNEQFF.

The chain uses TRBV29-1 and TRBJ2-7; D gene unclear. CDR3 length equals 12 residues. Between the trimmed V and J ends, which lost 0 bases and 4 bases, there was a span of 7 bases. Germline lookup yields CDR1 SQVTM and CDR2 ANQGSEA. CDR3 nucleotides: TGCAGCGTTGAAGATCAGAGGTACGAGCAGTACTTC. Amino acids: CSVEDQRYEQYF.

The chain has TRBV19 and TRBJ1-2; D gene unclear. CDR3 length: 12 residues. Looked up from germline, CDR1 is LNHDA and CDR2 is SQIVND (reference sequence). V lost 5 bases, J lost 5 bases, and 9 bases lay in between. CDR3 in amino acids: CASSGDLYGYTF. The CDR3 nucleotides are TGTGCCAGTAGTGGAGACCTTTATGGCTACACCTTC.

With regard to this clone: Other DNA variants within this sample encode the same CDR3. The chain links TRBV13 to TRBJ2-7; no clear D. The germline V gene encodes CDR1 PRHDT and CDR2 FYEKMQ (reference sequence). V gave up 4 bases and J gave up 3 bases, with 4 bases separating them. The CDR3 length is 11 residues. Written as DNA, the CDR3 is TGTGCCAGCAGCTCCAGCTACGAGCAGTACTTC. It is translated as CASSSSYEQYF.

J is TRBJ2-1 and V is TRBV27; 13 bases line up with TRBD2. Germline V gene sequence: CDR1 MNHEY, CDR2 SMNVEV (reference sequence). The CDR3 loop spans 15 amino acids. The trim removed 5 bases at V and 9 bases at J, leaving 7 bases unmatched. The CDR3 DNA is TGTGCCAGCAGTACTACCTGGACTAGCGGGAGTGAGCAGTTCTTC. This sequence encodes CASSTTWTSGSEQFF.

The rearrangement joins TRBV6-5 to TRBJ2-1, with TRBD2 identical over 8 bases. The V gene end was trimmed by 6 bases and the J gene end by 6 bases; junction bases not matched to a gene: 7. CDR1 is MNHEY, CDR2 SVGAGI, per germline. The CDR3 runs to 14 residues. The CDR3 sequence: CASSNGLASNEQFF. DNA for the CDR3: TGTGCCAGCAGCAACGGACTAGCAAGCAATGAGCAGTTCTTC.

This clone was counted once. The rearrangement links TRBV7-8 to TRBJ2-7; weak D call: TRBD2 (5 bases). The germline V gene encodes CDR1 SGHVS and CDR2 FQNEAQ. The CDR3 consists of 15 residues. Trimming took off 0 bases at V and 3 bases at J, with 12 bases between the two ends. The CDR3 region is CASSLALRAFYEQYF. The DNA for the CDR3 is TGTGCCAGCAGCTTAGCGCTGAGGGCCTTCTACGAGCAGTACTTC.

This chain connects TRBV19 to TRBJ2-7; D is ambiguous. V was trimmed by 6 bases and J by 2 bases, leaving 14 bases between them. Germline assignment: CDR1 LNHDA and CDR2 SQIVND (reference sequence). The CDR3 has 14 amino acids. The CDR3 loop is CASSPKGGTYEQYF. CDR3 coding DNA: TGTGCCAGTAGCCCGAAGGGTGGAACCTACGAGCAGTACTTC. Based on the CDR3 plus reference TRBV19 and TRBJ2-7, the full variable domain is DGGITQSPKYLFRKEGQNVTLSCEQNLNHDAMYWYRQDPGQGLRLIYYSQIVNDFQKGDIAEGYSVSREKKESFPLTVTSAQKNPTAFYLCASSPKGGTYEQYFGPGTRLTVT.

The CDR3 spells CASSLWDRQETQYF. The DNA of the CDR3 is TGTGCCAGCAGCTTATGGGACAGGCAAGAGACCCAGTACTTC. The V gene is TRBV7-2, the J gene TRBJ2-5, with 8 bases matching TRBD1. The CDR3 spans 14 residues. V gave up 2 bases and J gave up 2 bases; unmatched junction bases: 1. From germline, CDR1 is SGHTA and CDR2 FQGNSA.

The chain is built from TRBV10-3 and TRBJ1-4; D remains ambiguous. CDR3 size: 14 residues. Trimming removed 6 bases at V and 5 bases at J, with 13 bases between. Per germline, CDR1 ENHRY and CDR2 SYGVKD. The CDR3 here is CAIRATGINEKLFF. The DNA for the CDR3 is TGTGCCATCAGGGCGACCGGGATAAATGAAAAACTGTTTTTT.

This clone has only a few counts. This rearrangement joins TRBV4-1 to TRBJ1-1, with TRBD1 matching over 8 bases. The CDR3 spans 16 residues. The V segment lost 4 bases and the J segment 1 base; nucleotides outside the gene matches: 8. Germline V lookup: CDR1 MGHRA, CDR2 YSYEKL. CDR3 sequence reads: CASSPRQGLRNTEAFF. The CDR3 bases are TGCGCCAGCAGCCCCCGACAGGGGCTTCGGAACACTGAAGCTTTCTTT.

CDR3 sequence: CASSFSRGTGSETQYF. CDR3 nucleotide sequence: TGTGCCAGCAGCTTTAGCAGGGGGACAGGTTCAGAGACCCAGTACTTC. The rearrangement uses TRBV11-2 and TRBJ2-5, with 8 bases matching TRBD1. Germline CDR1 is SGHAT and CDR2 is FQNNGV. V dropped 3 bases and J dropped 4; count of bases not matched to a gene: 10. This CDR3 contains 16 residues. The whole variable domain, remainder taken from reference TRBV11-2 and TRBJ2-5, is EAGVAQSPRYKIIEKRQSVAFWCNPISGHATLYWYQQILGQGPKLLIQFQNNGVVDDSQLPKDRFSAERLKGVDSTLKIQPAKLEDSAVYLCASSFSRGTGSETQYFGPGTRLLVL.

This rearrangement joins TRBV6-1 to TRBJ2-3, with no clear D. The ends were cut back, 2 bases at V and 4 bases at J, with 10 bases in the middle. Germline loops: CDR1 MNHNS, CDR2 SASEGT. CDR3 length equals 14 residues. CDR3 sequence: CASSERGPPDTQYF. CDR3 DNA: TGTGCCAGCAGTGAAAGAGGACCGCCAGATACGCAGTATTTT.

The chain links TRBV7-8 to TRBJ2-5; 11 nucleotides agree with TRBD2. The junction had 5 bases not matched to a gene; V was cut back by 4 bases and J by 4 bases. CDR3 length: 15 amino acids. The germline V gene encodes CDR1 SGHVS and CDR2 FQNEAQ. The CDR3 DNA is TGTGCCAGCAGCTCACTAGCGGGGGTCAGAGAGACCCAGTACTTC. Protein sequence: CASSSLAGVRETQYF. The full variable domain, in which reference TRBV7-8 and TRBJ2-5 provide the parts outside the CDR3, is GAGVSQSPRYKVAKRGQDVALRCDPISGHVSLFWYQQALGQGPEFLTYFQNEAQLDKSGLPSDRFFAERPEGSVSTLKIQRTQQEDSAVYLCASSSLAGVRETQYFGPGTRLLVL.

The CDR3 sequence: CASSSALLAFSQDNEQFF. CDR3 bases: TGTGCCAGCAGCTCAGCACTCCTAGCGTTCTCTCAGGACAATGAGCAGTTCTTC. The chain carries TRBV5-6 and TRBJ2-1; possibly TRBD2 for D (6 bases). The CDR3 length is 18 residues. Deletions cut 3 bases from V and 5 bases from J, with 24 bases between. Germline loops: CDR1 SGHDT, CDR2 YYEEEE.

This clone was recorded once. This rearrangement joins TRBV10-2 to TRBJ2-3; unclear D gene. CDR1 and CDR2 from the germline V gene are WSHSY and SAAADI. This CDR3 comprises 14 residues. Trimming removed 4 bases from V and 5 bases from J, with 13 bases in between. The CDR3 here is CASSARDNLDTQYF. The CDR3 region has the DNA TGCGCCAGCAGTGCACGAGACAACCTAGATACGCAGTATTTT.

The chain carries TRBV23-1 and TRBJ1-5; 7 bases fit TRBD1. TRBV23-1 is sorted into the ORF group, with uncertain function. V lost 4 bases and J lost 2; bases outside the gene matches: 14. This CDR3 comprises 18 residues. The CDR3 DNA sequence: TGCGCCAGCAGTCCTATAGTACAGGGGTGGGAAGGCAATCAGCCCCAGCATTTT. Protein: CASSPIVQGWEGNQPQHF.

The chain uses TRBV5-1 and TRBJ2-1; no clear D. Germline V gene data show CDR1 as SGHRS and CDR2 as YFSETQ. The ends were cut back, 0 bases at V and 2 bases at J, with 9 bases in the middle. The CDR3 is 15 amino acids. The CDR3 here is CASSLGFEAYNEQFF. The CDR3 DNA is TGCGCCAGCAGCTTGGGTTTTGAAGCCTACAATGAGCAGTTCTTC.

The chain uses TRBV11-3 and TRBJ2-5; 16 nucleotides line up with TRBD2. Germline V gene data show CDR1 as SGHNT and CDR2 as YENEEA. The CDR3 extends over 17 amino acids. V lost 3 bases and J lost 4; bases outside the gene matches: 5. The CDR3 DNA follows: TGTGCCAGCAGCTTGGGACTAGCGGGAGGGCCGGGAGAGACCCAGTACTTC. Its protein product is CASSLGLAGGPGETQYF.

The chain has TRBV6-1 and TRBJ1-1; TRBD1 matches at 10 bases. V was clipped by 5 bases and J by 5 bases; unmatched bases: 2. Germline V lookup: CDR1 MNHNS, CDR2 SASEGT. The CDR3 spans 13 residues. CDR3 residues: CASSWTGGTEAFF. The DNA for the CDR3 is TGTGCCAGCAGTTGGACAGGGGGGACTGAAGCTTTCTTT.

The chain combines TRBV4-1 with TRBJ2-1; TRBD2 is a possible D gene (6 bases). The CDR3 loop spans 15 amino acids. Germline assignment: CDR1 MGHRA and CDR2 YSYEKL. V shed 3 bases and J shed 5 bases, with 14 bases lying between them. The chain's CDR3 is CASSHAGSGNNEQFF. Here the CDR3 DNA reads TGCGCCAGCAGCCACGCGGGGTCCGGAAACAATGAGCAGTTCTTC.

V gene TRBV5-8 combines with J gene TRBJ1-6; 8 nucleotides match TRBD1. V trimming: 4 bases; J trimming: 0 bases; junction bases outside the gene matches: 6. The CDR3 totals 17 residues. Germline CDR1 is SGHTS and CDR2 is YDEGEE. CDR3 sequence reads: CASSQGTGPSYNSPLHF. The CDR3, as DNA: TGTGCCAGCAGCCAGGGGACAGGACCCTCCTATAATTCACCCCTCCACTTT. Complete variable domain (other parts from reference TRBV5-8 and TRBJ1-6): EAGVTQSPTHLIKTRGQQATLRCSPISGHTSVYWYQQALGLGLQFLLWYDEGEERNRGNFPPRFSGRQFPNYSSELNVNALELEDSALYLCASSQGTGPSYNSPLHFGNGTRLTVT.

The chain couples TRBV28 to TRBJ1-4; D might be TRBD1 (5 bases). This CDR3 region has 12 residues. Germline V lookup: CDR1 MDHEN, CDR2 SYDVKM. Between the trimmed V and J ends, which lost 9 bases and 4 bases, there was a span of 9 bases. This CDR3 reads CASGTINEKLFF. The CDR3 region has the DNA TGTGCCAGTGGGACGATTAATGAAAAACTGTTTTTT.

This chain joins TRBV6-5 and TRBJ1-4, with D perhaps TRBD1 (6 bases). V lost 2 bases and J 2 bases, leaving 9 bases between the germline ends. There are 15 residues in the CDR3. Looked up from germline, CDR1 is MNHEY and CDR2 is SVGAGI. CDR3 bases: TGTGCCAGCAGTTACCGGGGGCCGACTAATGAAAAACTGTTTTTT. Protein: CASSYRGPTNEKLFF.

In DNA, the CDR3 is TGTGCCAGCAGCTTGGGTGTTAGCGGGGGGGCCTTTTTAGACGAGCAGTACTTC. It yields the protein CASSLGVSGGAFLDEQYF. The chain links TRBV5-4 to TRBJ2-7; 11 nucleotides match TRBD2. Germline CDR1 reads SGHNT; CDR2 reads YYREEE (reference sequence). The CDR3 length is 18 residues. J lost 5 bases, V lost 0 bases, and 13 bases had no gene match.

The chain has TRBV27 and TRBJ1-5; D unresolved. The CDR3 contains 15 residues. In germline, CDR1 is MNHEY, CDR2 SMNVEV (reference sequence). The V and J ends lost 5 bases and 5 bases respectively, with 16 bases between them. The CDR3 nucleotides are TGTGCCAGCAGTCTGGGGATAGGGTACGATCAGCCCCAGCATTTT. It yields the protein CASSLGIGYDQPQHF.